The source of this T cell receptor beta chain is a study of T-cell reconstitution after alpha-beta-depleted transplantation in children. A TCRbeta library incorporating unique molecular identifiers was prepared. TCRdb passed the PCR reads through MiXCR, listing each CDR3 protein once. The profile shows 500,000 to 600,000 distinct CDR3 sequences, 15% to 20% of them singletons. V was clipped by 0 bases and J by 3 bases; unmatched bases: 8. This CDR3 has 16 amino acids. The germline V gene encodes CDR1 SGDLS and CDR2 YYNGEE. This clonotype was sampled from a human donor who donated a stem cell graft to a child with acute lymphoblastic leukemia. V and J are TRBV9 and TRBJ2-7; 8 bases are shared with TRBD2. Sequenced material: PBMCs from the stem cell graft donor, taken from the stem cell graft. This CDR3 is CASSVAGGGQFYEQYF. CDR3 coding DNA: TGTGCCAGCAGCGTAGCTGGCGGGGGGCAATTCTACGAGCAGTACTTC.